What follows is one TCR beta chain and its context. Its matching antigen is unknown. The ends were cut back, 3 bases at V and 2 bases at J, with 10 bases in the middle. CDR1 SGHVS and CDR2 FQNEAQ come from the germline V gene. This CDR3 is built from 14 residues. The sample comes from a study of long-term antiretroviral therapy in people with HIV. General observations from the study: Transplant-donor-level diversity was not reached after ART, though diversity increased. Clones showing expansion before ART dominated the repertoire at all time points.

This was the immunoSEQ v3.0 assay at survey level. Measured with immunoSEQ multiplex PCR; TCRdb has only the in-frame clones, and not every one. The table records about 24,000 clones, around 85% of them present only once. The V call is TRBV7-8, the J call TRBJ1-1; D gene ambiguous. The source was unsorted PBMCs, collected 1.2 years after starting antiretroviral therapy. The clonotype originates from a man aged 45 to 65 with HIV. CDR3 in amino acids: CASSFISRNTEAFF. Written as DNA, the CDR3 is TGTGCCAGCAGCTTTATTTCCCGTAACACTGAAGCTTTCTTT. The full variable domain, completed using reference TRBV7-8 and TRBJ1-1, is GAGVSQSPRYKVAKRGQDVALRCDPISGHVSLFWYQQALGQGPEFLTYFQNEAQLDKSGLPSDRFFAERPEGSVSTLKIQRTQQEDSAVYLCASSFISRNTEAFFGQGTRLTVV.